Listed here are 5 T cell receptor beta chains from one sample, sequenced in a study of blood T cell repertoires in COVID-19. Using immunoSEQ multiplex PCR, the repertoire was profiled, and TCRdb retains in-frame clones only, with some absent. The table includes hundreds of thousands of clones, roughly 87% detected once. Source material: peripheral blood. The source of these receptors is a man between 18 and 35 years old with active or convalescent COVID-19.

The rearrangement links TRBV7-3 to TRBJ2-3; TRBD2 matches 10 bases. This CDR3 is built from 16 residues. The V gene's germline CDR1 is SGHTA and CDR2 FQGTGA. V shed 1 base, J shed 1 base, and the junction held 2 bases outside the gene matches. Here the CDR3 DNA reads TGTGCCAGCAGCTTAAAGGGGACTAGCGGCACAGATACGCAGTATTTT. Its protein is CASSLKGTSGTDTQYF.

The gene calls are TRBV5-1 and TRBJ2-1, with D perhaps TRBD2 (5 bases). The ends were cut back, 4 bases at V and 2 bases at J, with 10 bases in the middle. CDR1 is SGHRS, CDR2 YFSETQ, per germline. The CDR3 is 14 residues long. CDR3 loop: CASSNGGPYNEQFF. The DNA for the CDR3 is TGCGCCAGCAGCAATGGAGGCCCCTACAATGAGCAGTTCTTC. The whole variable domain, remainder taken from reference TRBV5-1 and TRBJ2-1, is KAGVTQTPRYLIKTRGQQVTLSCSPISGHRSVSWYQQTPGQGLQFLFEYFSETQRNKGNFPGRFSGRQFSNSRSEMNVSTLELGDSALYLCASSNGGPYNEQFFGPGTRLTVL.

The CDR3 is CASSYLAGDYGYTF. The CDR3 nucleotides read TGTGCCAGCAGTTACTTGGCAGGCGACTATGGCTACACCTTC. The J gene is TRBJ1-2, the V gene TRBV6-5; D unresolved. V was cut by 1 base and J by 3 bases, with 9 bases left in between. The CDR3 sequence is 14 residues long. Germline lookup yields CDR1 MNHEY and CDR2 SVGAGI.

The V call is TRBV6-5, the J call TRBJ2-3, with TRBD2 matching 9 bases. V shed 1 base, J shed 2 bases, and the junction held 1 base outside the gene matches. Germline CDR1 reads MNHEY; CDR2 reads SVGAGI. This CDR3 has 15 amino acids. CDR3 sequence reads: CASSYLAGDTDTQYF. The CDR3, as DNA: TGTGCCAGCAGTTACTTAGCGGGGGACACAGATACGCAGTATTTT.

The chain combines TRBV6-4 with TRBJ2-3, with 8 bases that match TRBD2. The CDR3 length is 15 residues. V gave up 6 bases and J gave up 3 bases; unmatched junction bases: 8. CDR1 is MRHNA and CDR2 is SNTAGT in the germline V gene. The CDR3 here is CASRQEGLETDTQYF. For the CDR3, the DNA is TGTGCCAGCAGACAGGAGGGACTAGAGACAGATACGCAGTATTTT.